These T cell receptor beta chains were read from a single sample in a study of T cell changes during pregnancy in multiple sclerosis. Sequencing was performed with immunoSEQ multiplex PCR; in TCRdb, only in-frame clones are kept and a portion is missing. Among tens of thousands of clones listed, approximately 90% were seen once. This specimen consisted of CD4+ T cells from peripheral blood mononuclear cells, obtained in the first trimester of pregnancy. These TCRs come from a female donor with multiple sclerosis, enrolled in a pregnancy study. The conserved cysteine and the conserved F or W are not part of the CDR3 here. Fields, in order: J gene, clone size, V gene, CDR3 protein. Some rows have no size entry. The others give once, few or many, or a class for an expanded clone.

j_gene: TRBJ2-1; abundance: NA; v_gene: TRBV11-1; CDR3aa: ASSLGGTTSGRGNEQF
j_gene: TRBJ2-1; abundance: NA; v_gene: TRBV14; CDR3aa: ASSFRDRVLDEQF
j_gene: TRBJ2-1; abundance: NA; v_gene: TRBV7-2; CDR3aa: ASSRLVHEQF
j_gene: TRBJ1-1; abundance: NA; v_gene: TRBV9; CDR3aa: ASSVGEERRWNTEAF
j_gene: TRBJ2-1; abundance: NA; v_gene: TRBV7-9; CDR3aa: ASSILAGGSDEQF
j_gene: TRBJ2-1; abundance: NA; v_gene: TRBV7-2; CDR3aa: ASSLRRERAEQF
j_gene: TRBJ2-7; abundance: NA; v_gene: TRBV5-1; CDR3aa: ASSSGTSGSGYGYEQY
j_gene: TRBJ2-1; abundance: once; v_gene: TRBV6-1; CDR3aa: ASRASGRDEQF
j_gene: TRBJ2-1; abundance: NA; v_gene: TRBV13; CDR3aa: ASSSHRGIVYNEQF
j_gene: TRBJ2-2; abundance: NA; v_gene: TRBV5-4; CDR3aa: ASSLRTGVLDGELF
j_gene: TRBJ2-6; abundance: NA; v_gene: TRBV18; CDR3aa: ASSDRDRGPGANVLT
j_gene: TRBJ2-3; abundance: once; v_gene: TRBV19; CDR3aa: ASGKGDADTQY
j_gene: TRBJ1-2; abundance: NA; v_gene: TRBV7-9; CDR3aa: ASSVTEYGYT
j_gene: TRBJ2-2; abundance: NA; v_gene: TRBV18; CDR3aa: ASSPRGDSTGELF
j_gene: TRBJ1-1; abundance: NA; v_gene: TRBV13; CDR3aa: ASSLRSGVNTEAF
j_gene: TRBJ2-5; abundance: NA; v_gene: TRBV29-1; CDR3aa: SVDGTGGYQETQY
j_gene: TRBJ2-5; abundance: NA; v_gene: TRBV5-6; CDR3aa: ASSTGYQETQY
j_gene: TRBJ2-1; abundance: NA; v_gene: TRBV7-2; CDR3aa: ASSLAGQGFYNEQF
j_gene: TRBJ2-1; abundance: NA; v_gene: TRBV6-7; CDR3aa: ASSRGAYNEQF
j_gene: TRBJ2-5; abundance: NA; v_gene: TRBV5-6; CDR3aa: ASSFTGTAQETQY
j_gene: TRBJ2-1; abundance: NA; v_gene: TRBV2; CDR3aa: ASSPLYNEQF
j_gene: TRBJ2-5; abundance: NA; v_gene: TRBV9; CDR3aa: ANARAGGPWETQY
j_gene: TRBJ2-3; abundance: NA; v_gene: TRBV28; CDR3aa: ASSSSGRLYTQY
j_gene: TRBJ2-3; abundance: NA; v_gene: TRBV7-3; CDR3aa: ASGPNTDTQY
j_gene: TRBJ1-2; abundance: NA; v_gene: TRBV6-4; CDR3aa: ASSDSMTGYGYT
j_gene: TRBJ2-3; abundance: NA; v_gene: TRBV4-2; CDR3aa: ASSQEAVAGGTDTQY
j_gene: TRBJ1-2; abundance: NA; v_gene: TRBV7-9; CDR3aa: ASSFNSQGREGYT
j_gene: TRBJ2-7; abundance: NA; v_gene: TRBV27; CDR3aa: ASSSGFGQY
j_gene: TRBJ2-1; abundance: once; v_gene: TRBV5-4; CDR3aa: ASWTAGVYNEQF
j_gene: TRBJ2-1; abundance: NA; v_gene: TRBV10-3; CDR3aa: AISGRDADNEQF
j_gene: TRBJ2-1; abundance: NA; v_gene: TRBV6-5; CDR3aa: ASSHRGLAGNEQF
j_gene: TRBJ1-2; abundance: NA; v_gene: TRBV29-1; CDR3aa: SVGDWPTYGYT
j_gene: TRBJ2-3; abundance: NA; v_gene: TRBV7-9; CDR3aa: ASSFLGSGVSTDTQY
j_gene: TRBJ2-7; abundance: NA; v_gene: TRBV28; CDR3aa: ASSFVLRGADSYEQY
j_gene: TRBJ2-3; abundance: NA; v_gene: TRBV18; CDR3aa: ASSTYTDTQY
j_gene: TRBJ2-5; abundance: NA; v_gene: TRBV2; CDR3aa: ASSVGGGQETQY
j_gene: TRBJ2-3; abundance: NA; v_gene: TRBV29-1; CDR3aa: SVVGTISGSTDTQY
j_gene: TRBJ2-3; abundance: NA; v_gene: TRBV10-3; CDR3aa: AIKGTDSTDTQY
j_gene: TRBJ2-2; abundance: NA; v_gene: TRBV6-5; CDR3aa: ASTDKVTGELF
j_gene: TRBJ1-4; abundance: NA; v_gene: TRBV18; CDR3aa: ASSLGPANEKLF
j_gene: TRBJ2-2; abundance: NA; v_gene: TRBV5-1; CDR3aa: ASSRSLAGTTGELF
j_gene: TRBJ1-1; abundance: NA; v_gene: TRBV6-5; CDR3aa: ASRPRDSENTEAF
j_gene: TRBJ1-1; abundance: NA; v_gene: TRBV18; CDR3aa: ASSPIPGQGNTEAF
j_gene: TRBJ1-2; abundance: NA; v_gene: TRBV4-3; CDR3aa: ASSQGQVGYGYT
j_gene: TRBJ2-5; abundance: NA; v_gene: TRBV7-7; CDR3aa: ASSFASEETQY
j_gene: TRBJ2-7; abundance: NA; v_gene: TRBV28; CDR3aa: ASSTGTSGRGSYEQY
j_gene: TRBJ1-3; abundance: NA; v_gene: TRBV9; CDR3aa: ASSAAPTGTFGNTIY
j_gene: TRBJ2-1; abundance: few; v_gene: TRBV28; CDR3aa: ASRSGVREQF
j_gene: TRBJ1-1; abundance: NA; v_gene: TRBV28; CDR3aa: ASSFLYSRGEAF
j_gene: TRBJ2-2; abundance: NA; v_gene: TRBV5-1; CDR3aa: ASSPPSGRASGELF
j_gene: TRBJ2-1; abundance: NA; v_gene: TRBV30; CDR3aa: AWNNDRGRMNEQF
j_gene: TRBJ1-1; abundance: NA; v_gene: TRBV18; CDR3aa: ASSPRTGSGTEAF
j_gene: TRBJ1-2; abundance: NA; v_gene: TRBV6-1; CDR3aa: ASSEPGGDYGYT
j_gene: TRBJ2-4; abundance: NA; v_gene: TRBV29-1; CDR3aa: SVVLSGSINIQY
j_gene: TRBJ2-7; abundance: NA; v_gene: TRBV5-6; CDR3aa: ASSLGLPGEQY
j_gene: TRBJ1-4; abundance: NA; v_gene: TRBV28; CDR3aa: ASSPSGWAWEKLF
j_gene: TRBJ2-5; abundance: NA; v_gene: TRBV19; CDR3aa: ASSRGRGKETQY